Here is one T cell receptor beta chain with its context. Its cognate antigen is unknown. Measured with immunoSEQ multiplex PCR; TCRdb has only the in-frame clones, and not every one. The table lists millions of clones, 90% to 95% of them singletons. These data are taken from a study of shared clonotypes between healthy human individuals. Overall study findings and caveats: Non-shared clonotypes had lower generation probabilities than those shared by all four donors. Investigators expected sequencing depth to affect clonotype sharing among donors.

The naive CD8 fraction comprised CD45RO-negative cells positively selected for CCR7 and excluded terminally differentiated effector memory CD45RA+ cells. All participating donors were Caucasian adults from Nashville, Tennessee. The CDR3 covers 13 residues. Germline trimming cut 7 bases from V and 5 bases from J; bases unmatched to any gene: 3. CDR1 is SEHNR, CDR2 FQNEAQ, per germline (reference sequence). The sequence came from a young man in good health. Some clones in this sample may be carry-over from other donors' samples. The specimen was naive CD8+ T cells from PBMCs. The chain combines TRBV7-9 with TRBJ2-2, with 8 bases lining up with TRBD1. CDR3 sequence (DNA): TGTGCCAGCAACGGACAGGGTACCGGGGAGCTGTTTTTT. Amino acid sequence: CASNGQGTGELFF.